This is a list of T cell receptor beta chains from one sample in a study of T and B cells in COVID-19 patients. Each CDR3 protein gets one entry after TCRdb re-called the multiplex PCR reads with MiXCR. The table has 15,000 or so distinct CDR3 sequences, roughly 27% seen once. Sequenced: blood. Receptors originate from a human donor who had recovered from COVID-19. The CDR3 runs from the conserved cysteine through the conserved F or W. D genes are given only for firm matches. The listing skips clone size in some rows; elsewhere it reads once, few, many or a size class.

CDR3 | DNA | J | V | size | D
CATSDGTSVLF | TGTGCCACCAGTGACGGGACTAGCGTACTCTTC | TRBJ2-1 | TRBV24-1 | - | TRBD2
CASSPSSGGPPSGNEQFF | TGTGCCAGCAGCCCGAGCTCGGGGGGGCCCCCCTCCGGCAATGAGCAGTTCTTC | TRBJ2-1 | TRBV5-6 | - | TRBD2
CAISADLGTEPYEQYF | TGTGCCATCAGTGCGGACCTCGGGACAGAGCCCTACGAGCAGTACTTC | TRBJ2-7 | TRBV10-3 | - | TRBD1
CATSDPGTVYNEQFF | TGTGCCACCAGTGATCCCGGGACAGTCTACAATGAGCAGTTCTTC | TRBJ2-1 | TRBV24-1 | few | TRBD1
CASRETGVFEKLFF | TGCGCCAGCAGAGAGACAGGCGTGTTTGAAAAACTGTTTTTT | TRBJ1-4 | TRBV6-5 | - | -
CASSRGPRVNYGYTF | TGTGCCAGCAGTCGGGGGCCCAGGGTTAACTATGGCTACACCTTC | TRBJ1-2 | TRBV6-1 | few | -
CASSPWDSSYEQYF | TGTGCCAGCAGCCCCTGGGACAGCTCCTACGAGCAGTACTTC | TRBJ2-7 | TRBV14 | - | TRBD1
CASSDGGNGEETQYF | TGCGCCAGCAGTGACGGCGGGAATGGGGAAGAGACCCAGTACTTC | TRBJ2-5 | TRBV18 | - | -
CASSLSYNEQFF | TGTGCCAGCAGCTTAAGCTACAATGAGCAGTTCTTC | TRBJ2-1 | TRBV11-3 | - | -
CASSTRQGDSPLHF | TGTGCCAGCTCCACGCGGCAGGGAGATTCACCCCTCCACTTT | TRBJ1-6 | TRBV18 | medium-sized | -
CAWSATGGVTGELFF | TGTGCCTGGAGTGCCACGGGCGGGGTCACCGGGGAGCTGTTTTTT | TRBJ2-2 | TRBV30 | medium-sized | -
CASSLFSGAVQPQHF | TGTGCCAGCAGTTTATTTTCGGGGGCCGTTCAGCCCCAGCATTTT | TRBJ1-5 | TRBV27 | - | -
CASSMRTGQETQYF | TGTGCCAGTAGTATGAGGACAGGGCAAGAGACCCAGTACTTC | TRBJ2-5 | TRBV19 | medium-sized | TRBD1
CASSFRDRGSPLHF | TGCGCCAGCAGCTTCCGGGATCGGGGTTCACCCCTCCACTTT | TRBJ1-6 | TRBV5-5 | - | -
CASSPGTGSYEQYF | TGTGCCAGCTCACCCGGGACAGGGTCCTACGAGCAGTACTTC | TRBJ2-7 | TRBV18 | medium-sized | TRBD1
CASSSPSAGAFF | TGTGCCAGCAGCTCCCCCTCGGCCGGAGCTTTCTTT | TRBJ1-1 | TRBV11-3 | - | -
CASSGVLDTQYF | TGTGCCAGCTCAGGGGTCCTGGATACGCAGTATTTT | TRBJ2-3 | TRBV18 | medium-sized | -
CAWSASANTEAFF | TGTGCCTGGAGTGCCAGTGCGAACACTGAAGCTTTCTTT | TRBJ1-1 | TRBV30 | - | -
CASSQQMGLVGGEQFF | TGTGCCAGCAGTCAACAAATGGGACTAGTCGGGGGTGAGCAGTTCTTC | TRBJ2-1 | TRBV12-3/TRBV12-4 | few | TRBD2
CASSTKTGVGETQYF | TGTGCCAGCAGCACAAAGACGGGGGTCGGGGAGACCCAGTACTTC | TRBJ2-5 | TRBV13 | many | -
CAISGGLSGYTF | TGTGCGATTAGCGGGGGCTTGAGTGGCTACACCTTC | TRBJ1-2 | TRBV28 | - | -
CASSLGGLPTEAFF | TGTGCCAGCAGCTTGGGGGGCCTACCGACTGAAGCTTTCTTT | TRBJ1-1 | TRBV5-6 | - | -
CASSPNRQGSGNTIYF | TGTGCCAGCTCACCAAACCGACAGGGCTCTGGAAACACCATATATTTT | TRBJ1-3 | TRBV18 | many | TRBD1
CASRDTPGQGRTGELFF | TGTGCCAGTAGGGACACGCCGGGACAGGGGCGAACCGGGGAGCTGTTTTTT | TRBJ2-2 | TRBV19 | - | TRBD1
CASSFSSGEAFF | TGTGCCAGCAGTTTCTCCTCCGGGGAAGCTTTCTTT | TRBJ1-1 | TRBV27 | - | -
CATSREDLRTGNTIYF | TGTGCCACCAGCAGAGAAGACTTGAGAACTGGAAACACCATATATTTT | TRBJ1-3 | TRBV15 | many | -
CASSAGNRPWGYF | TGTGCCAGCAGCGCCGGGAACAGGCCGTGGGGGTACTTC | TRBJ2-7 | TRBV5-6 | many | -
CATSRDGASGAYNEQFF | TGTGCCACCAGCAGAGATGGGGCTAGCGGAGCGTACAATGAGCAGTTCTTC | TRBJ2-1 | TRBV15 | medium-sized | TRBD2
CASTGQANNEQFF | TGTGCCAGCACCGGGCAGGCAAACAATGAGCAGTTCTTC | TRBJ2-1 | TRBV2 | - | -
CASRQGNKNIQYF | TGTGCCAGCAGACAGGGGAACAAAAACATTCAGTACTTC | TRBJ2-4 | TRBV19 | medium-sized | TRBD1
CSALTPGLAGTYEQYF | TGCAGTGCCCTCACCCCGGGACTAGCGGGGACCTACGAGCAGTACTTC | TRBJ2-7 | TRBV20-1 | - | TRBD2
CASSGLAGWNEQFF | TGTGCCAGCAGTGGGCTAGCAGGTTGGAATGAGCAGTTCTTC | TRBJ2-1 | TRBV7-2 | - | -
CASVAGGSSPLHF | TGTGCCAGCGTTGCAGGGGGCAGCTCACCCCTCCACTTT | TRBJ1-6 | TRBV12-3/TRBV12-4 | - | TRBD1
CASSFGSPHTEAFF | TGTGCCAGCAGTTTCGGGAGCCCCCACACTGAAGCTTTCTTT | TRBJ1-1 | TRBV12-3/TRBV12-4 | few | -
CASSDALGSYEQYF | TGTGCCAGCTCCGACGCCCTAGGATCCTACGAGCAGTACTTC | TRBJ2-7 | TRBV6-5 | medium-sized | -
CAWTGWGEQFF | TGTGCCTGGACCGGGTGGGGTGAGCAGTTCTTC | TRBJ2-1 | TRBV30 | many | -
CASSTHLTSGDTTNEQFF | TGTGCCAGTAGTACCCACCTAACTAGCGGGGACACAACCAATGAGCAGTTCTTC | TRBJ2-1 | TRBV19 | medium-sized | TRBD2
CATRDMGNCQYF | TGTGCCACCCGGGACATGGGCAATTGCCAGTACTTC | TRBJ2-7 | TRBV27 | medium-sized | -
CSAAGQADEQYF | TGCAGTGCTGCGGGACAGGCAGACGAGCAGTACTTC | TRBJ2-7 | TRBV20-1 | - | TRBD1
CASSSIGLAARQSYEQYF | TGCGCCAGCAGCTCTATTGGACTAGCGGCAAGGCAGAGCTACGAGCAGTACTTC | TRBJ2-7 | TRBV5-1 | many | TRBD2
CASTDSLPGQPQHF | TGTGCCAGCACGGACAGCCTACCGGGACAGCCCCAGCATTTT | TRBJ1-5 | TRBV6-5 | - | -
CASSYSKFVLNTEAFF | TGTGCCAGCAGTTACTCGAAGTTTGTGCTGAACACTGAAGCTTTCTTT | TRBJ1-1 | TRBV27 | few | -
CASSLDRDRLYEQYF | TGTGCCAGCAGCTTGGACCGGGACAGGTTGTACGAGCAGTACTTC | TRBJ2-7 | TRBV5-6 | - | TRBD1
CASSYSTQNEQFF | TGTGCCAGCAGTTACTCAACCCAGAATGAGCAGTTCTTC | TRBJ2-1 | TRBV6-5 | medium-sized | -
CASSPALAGGIETQYF | TGTGCCAGTAGTCCGGCCCTAGCGGGAGGTATAGAGACCCAGTACTTC | TRBJ2-5 | TRBV19 | - | TRBD2
CSARRLRGGPDTQYF | TGCAGTGCTAGACGATTGCGGGGGGGCCCAGATACGCAGTATTTT | TRBJ2-3 | TRBV20-1 | - | TRBD2